This TCR beta chain was documented in a study of T cells in Graves' hyperthyroidism and ophthalmopathy (dated by TCRdb to 2018 to 2020). Regarding the complete study: To identify distinguishing TCR V-J signatures, a discovery cohort of 90 to 100 patients was used, comprising 40 to 45 with Graves' ophthalmopathy and around 60 with stable Graves' hyperthyroidism. Once sampling was done, hyperthyroidism patients were given methimazole at a starting dose of 30 mg daily, whereas ophthalmopathy patients were given high-dose intravenous methylprednisolone. The approximately 100 discovery patients were randomly divided into training and test sets at a 7:3 ratio. TCR Vbeta CDR3 sequencing of some 140 peripheral blood samples (roughly 43 ophthalmopathy, 75 hyperthyroidism and approximately 17 progressor patients) is reported in the paper. Whether ophthalmopathy could be predicted prospectively was tested in an independent validation cohort made up of some 20 hyperthyroidism patients plus 17 patients who later progressed to ophthalmopathy. Thyroid tissue and blood T-cell repertoires from roughly 6 Graves' hyperthyroidism patients were also compared in the study.

Notes on this clonotype: Its antigen is unknown. No quality values exist for individual bases; no much larger clone is one base distant.

The TCR beta CDR3 regions were amplified from RNA transcripts. The TCR CDR3 was subjected to a first round of RT-PCR using the HTBI primer set and the Qiagen OneStep RT-PCR kit. A second multiplex PCR round built the libraries, followed by size selection and purification. The libraries were sequenced on an Illumina HiSeq2000 using paired-end 100 bp reads. In the paper's pipeline: Raw data were processed with SOAPnuke, discarding reads with adapters, uncalled bases, mean Phred below 15, or no exact constant-primer or identifier match. High-quality paired reads were merged with COPE v1.2.5, and unique nucleotide sequences were defined as clonotypes. MiTCR v1.1 was used to align the clonotypes against IMGT TRBV, TRBD and TRBJ reference segments. Analysis was restricted to V-J combinations with a frequency above 0.0001, which covered approximately 99% of repertoires. The TCS score was defined as F50 (clonal expansion) divided by E x V (chaos), with BLOSUM62-based TCRdist calculated between CDR3 peptides within each V-J. Welch's t-statistics and random forest reduced roughly 500 V-J features to roughly 13, which were used in a naive Bayes classifier (R e1071). TCRdb ran its own pipeline on the public reads, namely fastp trimming at Q25 and MiXCR clone calling, and kept in-frame beta chains. Each entry is one CDR3 protein sequence, shown with its most common DNA and genes. It is TCRdb's table, rather than the study itself, that gives the V and J calls and clone size. The sample data list 600,000 or so distinct CDR3 sequences, and roughly 46% of these were observed just once. Approximately 8.2% of the sample comes from the top ten.

Reading the germline V gene gives CDR1 SGHVS and CDR2 FNYEAQ. CDR3 length: 15 amino acids, cysteine to phenylalanine. Only the CDR3 DNA stays, 45 bases, in frame from base 1. Germline trimming amounts to 5 bases on V and 1 base on J, with 6 as the count of junction bases outside the gene matches. What the research found in general, with its limitations: Most expanded thyroid clonotypes (frequency above 0.001) were also detected in blood, a finding suggesting that blood repertoires may reflect thyroid immune responses. A model built on a 13 V-J signature distinguished ophthalmopathy from stable hyperthyroidism, reaching over 85% sensitivity and about 81% specificity in cross-validation and 80%/75% in testing. In validation, the model predicted progression to ophthalmopathy with roughly 70% sensitivity and 72% to 75% specificity, a median of about 6 months before onset. No statistical method was used to set the sample size in advance, and investigators knew the group allocation.

Stable Graves' hyperthyroidism was defined as the absence of progression to ophthalmopathy over 18 months of follow-up. Hyperthyroidism patients were newly diagnosed, had a disease duration of under 2 months, and were aged 18 to 65 years. Any patient with an uncontrolled infection, another autoimmune disease, pregnancy or lactation was excluded. Diagnoses were based on clinical symptoms, serum thyroxine and TRAb, thyroid ultrasound and orbital computed tomography. Trizol reagent was used to extract total RNA, and RNA quality was then checked on an Agilent 2100 Bioanalyzer. The clonotype comes from a woman between 18 and 30 years old with Graves' hyperthyroidism. Donor details come from another sample of the same person, matched by shared clones. The rearranged segments are TRBV7-6 and TRBJ2-5, with 8 middle bases fitting TRBD2. Material: peripheral blood or thyroid tissue (not recorded which). The sequenced DNA is TGTGCCAGCAGCCTCACTCTAGCGGGCCAAGAGACCCAGTACTTC. It translates as CASSLTLAGQETQYF.